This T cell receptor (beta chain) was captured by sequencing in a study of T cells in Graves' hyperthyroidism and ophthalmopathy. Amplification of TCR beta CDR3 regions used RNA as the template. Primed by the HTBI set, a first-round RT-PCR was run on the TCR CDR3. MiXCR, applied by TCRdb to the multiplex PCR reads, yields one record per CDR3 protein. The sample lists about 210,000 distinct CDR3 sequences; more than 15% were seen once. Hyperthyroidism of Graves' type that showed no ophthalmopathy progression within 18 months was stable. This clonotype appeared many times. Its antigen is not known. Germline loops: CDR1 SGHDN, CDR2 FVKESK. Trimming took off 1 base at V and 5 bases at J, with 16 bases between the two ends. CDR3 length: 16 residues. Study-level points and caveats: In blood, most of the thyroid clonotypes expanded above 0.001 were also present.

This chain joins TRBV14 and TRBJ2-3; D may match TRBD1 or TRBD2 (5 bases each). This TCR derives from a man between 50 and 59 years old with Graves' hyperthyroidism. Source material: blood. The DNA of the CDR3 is TGTGCCAGCAGCCAAGTACTGGTGGGACGGGGAGATACGCAGTATTTT. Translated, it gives CASSQVLVGRGDTQYF.